The 10 T cell receptor beta chains given below trace back to one sample, sequenced in a study of T cell responses to AZD1222 COVID-19 vaccine. Profiling relied on immunoSEQ multiplex PCR, and the TCRdb table lists in-frame clones only, not all of them. The data contain 150,000 or so clones, 89% of them singletons. The source material was peripheral blood, sampled on day 0 of AZD1222 vaccination. The receptors derive from an adult in good health.

The CDR3 region has the DNA TGTGCCAGCAGCTCCCAACCTGGATTATCTAGCACAGATACGCAGTATTTT. It is translated as CASSSQPGLSSTDTQYF. The chain combines TRBV7-8 with TRBJ2-3; no firm D call. The germline V gene has CDR1 SGHVS and CDR2 FQNEAQ. The CDR3 has 17 residues. Trimming took off 4 bases at V and 0 bases at J, with 17 bases between the two ends.

This clone occurred a few times. This chain connects TRBV5-6 to TRBJ1-3, with TRBD1 as a possible D gene (6 bases). Trimming removed 4 bases at V and 7 bases at J, with 18 bases between. The CDR3 extends over 15 amino acids. In germline, CDR1 is SGHDT, CDR2 YYEEEE. CDR3 loop: CASSGRTGIWNTIYF. DNA for the CDR3: TGTGCCAGCAGCGGCCGAACAGGGATTTGGAACACCATATATTTT.

V usage is TRBV29-1 and J usage is TRBJ1-4, with D possibly being TRBD1 (5 bases). The V and J ends lost 7 bases and 10 bases respectively, with 13 bases between them. Per germline, CDR1 SQVTM and CDR2 ANQGSEA. The CDR3 is made up of 11 amino acids. CDR3 sequence: CSGLGRAKLFF. The CDR3 coding sequence is TGCAGCGGCCTGGGACGGGCAAAACTGTTTTTT.

The chain links TRBV19 to TRBJ1-4; maybe TRBD1 (5 bases). The CDR3 spans 15 residues. Germline V gene lookup returns CDR1 LNHDA and CDR2 SQIVND (reference sequence). V lost 3 bases, J lost 6 bases, and 14 bases lay in between. CDR3 DNA sequence: TGTGCCAGTAGTATCGGCCCGGGGGTAGATGAAAAACTGTTTTTT. This gives the protein CASSIGPGVDEKLFF.

The gene calls are TRBV4-2 and TRBJ1-6; no clear D gene. The germline V gene has CDR1 LGHNA and CDR2 YNFKEQ. CDR3 length equals 16 residues. Trimming removed 0 bases at V and 9 bases at J, with 15 bases between. The CDR3: CASSQDRSGFSSPLHF. The CDR3 DNA is TGTGCCAGCAGCCAAGATCGGTCGGGGTTCAGTTCACCCCTCCACTTT.

V gene TRBV9 combines with J gene TRBJ2-1; D is ambiguous. The CDR3 loop spans 15 amino acids. The V and J ends lost 4 bases and 3 bases respectively, with 14 bases between them. Germline values: CDR1 SGDLS, CDR2 YYNGEE. The CDR3 sequence: CASSPVGWYYNEQFF. The CDR3 DNA follows: TGTGCCAGCAGCCCAGTTGGCTGGTACTACAATGAGCAGTTCTTC.

The sample holds one count of this clone. The gene calls are TRBV18 and TRBJ1-1, with D tentatively TRBD1 (6 bases). The germline gives CDR1 KGHSH, CDR2 LQKENI. The V end lost 3 bases, the J end lost 6 bases, and 8 bases lay between the germline ends. The CDR3 extends over 12 amino acids. The chain's CDR3 is CASSPTGSEAFF. The CDR3 DNA is TGTGCCAGCTCACCCACAGGGTCTGAAGCTTTCTTT. Filled out from reference TRBV18 and TRBJ1-1, the complete variable domain reads NAGVMQNPRHLVRRRGQEARLRCSPMKGHSHVYWYRQLPEEGLKFMVYLQKENIIDESGMPKERFSAEFPKEGPSILRIQQVVRGDSAAYFCASSPTGSEAFFGQGTRLTVV.

This clone has only one observation. The chain employs TRBV6-5 and TRBJ1-1; D is possibly TRBD1 (5 bases). The germline V and J ends were trimmed by 5 bases and 3 bases, with 13 bases remaining between them. Germline CDR1 and CDR2: MNHEY and SVGAGI. The CDR3 loop spans 14 amino acids. CDR3: CASSPGPRYTEAFF. CDR3 nucleotides: TGTGCCAGCAGTCCGGGGCCCCGATACACTGAAGCTTTCTTT.

The chain couples TRBV6-4 to TRBJ2-1, with 8 nucleotides matching TRBD2. The CDR3 length is 16 residues. The germline gives CDR1 MRHNA, CDR2 SNTAGT. Trimming at V came to 2 bases and at J to 12 bases, leaving 15 bases not matched to a gene. The CDR3: CASSDEASGQVAGQFF. The CDR3 region has the DNA TGTGCCAGCAGTGACGAGGCTAGCGGGCAGGTCGCTGGGCAGTTCTTC.

The rearrangement uses TRBV29-1 and TRBJ1-2, with TRBD1 identical over 10 bases. Losses at the gene ends were 8 bases for V and 6 bases for J; bases not matched to a gene: 9. The length of the CDR3 is 13 residues. Germline loops: CDR1 SQVTM, CDR2 ANQGSEA. The chain's CDR3 is CSLWTGGRDGYTF. The CDR3 DNA follows: TGCAGCCTATGGACAGGGGGAAGGGATGGCTACACCTTC.